Below, one T cell receptor beta chain is given with its context. This entry belongs to a study of CD8 T cells in Susac syndrome. From blood CD8+ and CD4+ T cells, TCR beta sequences were generated. The controls, all healthy donors, were matched for age and sex. RNA totalling 0.5 to 1 ug underwent reverse transcription with random hexamers. One entry per CDR3 protein results from TCRdb running MiXCR on the immunoSEQ multiplex PCR reads. Of 150,000 to 200,000 distinct CDR3 sequences in the sample, around 95% are singletons; the top ten hold about 0.13%. Between the trimmed V and J ends, which lost 1 base and 7 bases, there was a span of 13 bases. The CDR3 length is 13 residues. Germline assignment: CDR1 DFQATT and CDR2 SNEGSKA (reference sequence).

The chain uses TRBV20-1 and TRBJ1-2, with D unclear. Sequencing input: CD4+ T cells from PBMCs. The TCR originated in a human donor in good health. The chain's CDR3 is CSARGTVGFGYTF. In DNA form, the CDR3 reads TGCAGTGCTAGAGGGACGGTCGGTTTTGGCTACACCTTC.